This is a list of T cell receptor beta chains from one sample in a study of T cells in Graves' hyperthyroidism and ophthalmopathy. MiXCR, applied by TCRdb to the multiplex PCR reads, yields one record per CDR3 protein. The repertoire includes 600,000 to 900,000 distinct CDR3 sequences, roughly 15% of them detected once, and around 8.1% sits in the top ten. The specimen sequenced was blood. The receptors were gathered from a man younger than 35 with Graves' hyperthyroidism. The CDR3 runs from the conserved cysteine through the conserved F or W. Fields, in order: J gene, D gene, V gene, clone size, CDR3 protein, CDR3 DNA. The D gene is left open where the match is weak. Only part of the rows carry a size: once, few, many, or a class if the clone is expanded.

TRBJ1-6 - TRBV2 - CASSEGSVPLHF TGTGCCAGCAGTGAAGGAAGCGTCCCCCTCCACTTT
TRBJ2-1 TRBD2 TRBV10-3 - CAIRASGTLGDEQFF TGTGCCATCAGGGCTAGCGGGACTCTTGGCGATGAGCAGTTCTTC
TRBJ2-7 TRBD1 TRBV28 - CASSSPVGGRYEQYF TGTGCCAGCAGTTCACCTGTAGGGGGCCGCTACGAGCAGTACTTC
TRBJ2-1 TRBD2 TRBV6-1 many CASQGLAGEEHEQFF TGTGCCAGCCAGGGACTAGCGGGAGAGGAGCATGAGCAGTTCTTC
TRBJ2-1 TRBD2 TRBV20-1 - CSARDAGLALLGEQFF TGCAGTGCTAGAGATGCAGGACTAGCGCTCCTCGGGGAGCAGTTCTTC
TRBJ2-7 TRBD1 TRBV20-1 few CSATLGQGTGYEQYF TGCAGTGCTACCCTCGGACAGGGAACGGGATACGAGCAGTACTTC
TRBJ1-1 - TRBV9 - CASSVDGGLDTEAFF TGTGCCAGCAGCGTAGACGGGGGTTTGGACACTGAAGCTTTCTTT
TRBJ1-4 - TRBV7-6 - CASSLNRLEKLFF TGTGCCAGCAGCTTAAATCGGCTAGAAAAACTGTTTTTT
TRBJ2-7 TRBD2 TRBV7-2 few CASSKPRGLAGVSYEQYF TGTGCCAGCAGTAAACCACGGGGACTAGCGGGGGTATCCTACGAGCAGTACTTC
TRBJ1-4 TRBD1 TRBV11-3 few CASGQGAGTNEKLFF TGTGCCAGCGGCCAGGGGGCGGGAACTAATGAAAAACTGTTTTTT
TRBJ1-3 - TRBV6-1 few CASRPAGGNTIYF TGTGCCAGCAGACCAGCAGGTGGAAACACCATATATTTT
TRBJ1-6 - TRBV6-2/TRBV6-3 once CASSYRRNSPLHF TGTGCCAGCAGTTACAGGCGTAATTCACCCCTCCACTTT
TRBJ1-1 - TRBV6-6 - CASSYSPTAQNTEAFF TGTGCCAGCAGTTACTCGCCGACGGCGCAGAACACTGAAGCTTTCTTT
TRBJ1-5 TRBD1 TRBV4-2 few CASSQGPGQIQPNQPQHF TGTGCCAGCAGCCAAGGCCCGGGACAGATTCAACCTAATCAGCCCCAGCATTTT
TRBJ2-7 - TRBV18 few CASSPAQNYEQYF TGTGCCAGCTCACCGGCGCAGAACTACGAGCAGTACTTC
TRBJ2-7 - TRBV7-2 few CASGPYSPSSYEQYF TGTGCCAGCGGCCCTTACTCGCCAAGCTCCTACGAGCAGTACTTC
TRBJ1-3 - TRBV2 - CASRGPQEAGNTIYF TGTGCCAGCAGGGGCCCACAGGAAGCTGGAAACACCATATATTTT
TRBJ2-4 - TRBV7-2 - CASSLGPVAKNIQYF TGTGCCAGCAGCTTAGGGCCGGTAGCCAAAAACATTCAGTACTTC
TRBJ2-7 TRBD2 TRBV12-5 - CASAAGLVSYEQYF TGTGCTAGCGCTGCGGGACTAGTCTCCTACGAGCAGTACTTC
TRBJ2-1 TRBD1 TRBV5-1 - CASFATGYNEQFF TGCGCCAGCTTTGCGACAGGGTACAATGAGCAGTTCTTC
TRBJ1-1 - TRBV20-1 - CSAIPLGGGTEAFF TGCAGTGCTATCCCTTTGGGGGGGGGCACTGAAGCTTTCTTT
TRBJ2-7 TRBD1 TRBV2 many CASRAGGGYEQYF TGTGCCAGCAGAGCAGGGGGCGGTTACGAGCAGTACTTC
TRBJ2-7 TRBD2 TRBV18 many CASSPTFDSGRNYEQYF TGTGCCAGCTCACCGACGTTCGATAGCGGGAGAAACTACGAGCAGTACTTC
TRBJ2-2 - TRBV19 - CVSSIKRASLSTGELFF TGTGTCAGTAGTATTAAACGGGCTAGTCTGTCCACCGGGGAGCTGTTTTTT
TRBJ1-6 - TRBV6-2/TRBV6-3 - CASSGQTLLGSPLHF TGTGCCAGCAGTGGACAGACGTTGCTAGGATCACCCCTCCACTTT
TRBJ2-2 - TRBV3-1 few CASSQDLGAWVGELFF TGTGCCAGCAGCCAAGACTTGGGGGCATGGGTCGGGGAGCTGTTTTTT
TRBJ1-1 - TRBV19 - CASSIRASGTEAFF TGTGCCAGTAGTATCAGGGCATCGGGGACTGAAGCTTTCTTT
TRBJ2-3 - TRBV12-3/TRBV12-4 many CASSYITDTQYF TGTGCCAGCAGTTACATCACAGATACGCAGTATTTT
TRBJ2-5 - TRBV28 many CASNNLGGVETQYF TGTGCCAGCAACAACCTGGGGGGAGTAGAGACCCAGTACTTC
TRBJ1-5 - TRBV2 many CASSERSNQPQHF TGTGCCAGCAGTGAAAGGAGCAATCAGCCCCAGCATTTT
TRBJ1-2 - TRBV6-2/TRBV6-3 - CASSLTWTSSYGYTF TGTGCCAGCAGTCTTACTTGGACCTCAAGCTATGGCTACACCTTC
TRBJ2-2 - TRBV12-3/TRBV12-4 - CASSFRDRDGELFF TGTGCCAGCAGTTTCCGGGATAGGGACGGGGAGCTGTTTTTT
TRBJ1-2 - TRBV11-2 many CASSLAGLYGYTF TGTGCCAGCAGCTTAGCGGGACTCTATGGCTACACCTTC
TRBJ2-7 - TRBV20-1 few CSVTRNSYEQYF TGCAGTGTAACCAGGAACTCCTACGAGCAGTACTTC
TRBJ2-7 - TRBV4-1 few CASSQREQDPREQYF TGCGCCAGCAGCCAACGAGAACAGGACCCTCGCGAGCAGTACTTC
TRBJ2-1 - TRBV7-2 few CASSLVGVVYNEQFF TGTGCCAGCAGCTTAGTTGGGGTTGTATACAATGAGCAGTTCTTC
TRBJ1-1 - TRBV6-6 - CASSYPPDRRNTEAFF TGTGCCAGCAGTTACCCTCCTGACAGGCGCAACACTGAAGCTTTCTTT
TRBJ2-6 - TRBV5-1 - CASSLAATGANVLTF TGCGCCAGCAGCTTGGCCGCGACTGGGGCCAACGTCCTGACTTTC
TRBJ2-1 - TRBV12-3/TRBV12-4 few CASRVSGFRRDEQFF TGTGCCAGCAGAGTGAGCGGGTTCCGTAGGGATGAGCAGTTCTTC
TRBJ2-1 TRBD1 TRBV18 many CASSSLGQADNEQFF TGTGCCAGCTCTAGCCTGGGACAGGCAGACAATGAGCAGTTCTTC
TRBJ2-3 TRBD2 TRBV7-2 - CASSFRTSGTTDTQYF TGTGCCAGCAGCTTCCGGACTAGCGGGACCACAGATACGCAGTATTTT
TRBJ2-7 - TRBV6-2/TRBV6-3 few CASVYEQYF TGTGCCAGTGTATACGAGCAGTACTTC
TRBJ2-2 TRBD1 TRBV12-3/TRBV12-4 many CASSSPDRGRHGELFF TGTGCCAGCAGTTCCCCGGACAGGGGGCGTCACGGGGAGCTGTTTTTT
TRBJ1-3 - TRBV2 many CASSAHSGNTIYF TGTGCCAGCAGTGCCCACTCTGGAAACACCATATATTTT
TRBJ2-1 - TRBV3-1 few CASAGHGSWEQFF TGTGCCAGCGCGGGACACGGGTCGTGGGAGCAGTTCTTC
TRBJ1-1 TRBD1 TRBV4-2 - CASSSLQGEIAFF TGTGCCAGCAGCTCCCTACAGGGGGAGATAGCTTTCTTT
TRBJ2-5 - TRBV28 few CASNEGGETQYF TGTGCCAGCAACGAGGGCGGAGAGACCCAGTACTTC